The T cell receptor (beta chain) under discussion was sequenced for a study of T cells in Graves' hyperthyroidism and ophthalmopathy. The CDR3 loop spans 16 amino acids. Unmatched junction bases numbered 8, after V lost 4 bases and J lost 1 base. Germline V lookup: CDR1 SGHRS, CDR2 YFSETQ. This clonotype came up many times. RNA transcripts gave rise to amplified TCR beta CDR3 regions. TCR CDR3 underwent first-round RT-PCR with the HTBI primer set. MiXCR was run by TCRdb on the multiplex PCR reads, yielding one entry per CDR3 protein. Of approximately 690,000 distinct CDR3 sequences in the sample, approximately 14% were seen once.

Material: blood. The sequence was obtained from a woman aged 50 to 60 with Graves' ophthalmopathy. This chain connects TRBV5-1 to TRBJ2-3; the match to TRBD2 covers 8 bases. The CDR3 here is CASSTGLAGGTDTQYF. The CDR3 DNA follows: TGCGCCAGCAGCACCGGACTAGCAGGAGGCACAGATACGCAGTATTTT.